The clone carrying this TCR beta chain has a count of ten or more. Its target is unknown. TCRdb itself ran the PCR reads through MiXCR, one entry per CDR3 protein. This table has 300,000 to 350,000 distinct CDR3 sequences, about 21% appearing once. This sample was included in a study of molecular identifiers for immune sequencing clone quantification. General study findings and limits: Clones carrying above 20 RNA copies accounted for over 99% of effector molecules, under 1% in naive cells.

The germline V gene encodes CDR1 SEHNR and CDR2 FQNEAQ (reference sequence). V lost 1 base and J lost 2, with 11 bases in between. This CDR3 comprises 15 residues. The sequenced sample consisted of naive CD8+ T cells from blood, with Jurkat cell RNA spiked in. Subset: FACS-sorted CD8+CD4-CCR7+CD45RA+ naive T cells. The chain joins TRBV7-9 to TRBJ2-5; D unresolved. The TCR sequence derives from a human donor in good health. Some libraries in this study had Jurkat cell RNA spiked in. CDR3 in amino acids: CASSLGEVIQETQYF. The CDR3 coding sequence is TGTGCCAGCAGCTTAGGAGAGGTTATTCAAGAGACCCAGTACTTC.